A selection of T cell receptor beta chains follows, all from one sample in a study of blood T cell repertoires in COVID-19. Clones were read by immunoSEQ multiplex PCR, and TCRdb kept only the in-frame ones, dropping some. This table holds roughly 150,000 clones, about 80% found once. Sequenced input: peripheral blood. All receptors derive from a man in his 60s with acute or convalescent COVID-19. CDR3s include the opening cysteine and the closing phenylalanine or tryptophan. The D gene is left open where the match is weak. Not every row has a clone size; where given, it reads once, few, many or a size class.

j_call: TRBJ2-7; cdr3_length: 12; d_call: NA; v_call: TRBV5-6; clone_size: few; cdr3_aa: CASRRGFGEQYF; cdr3_nt: TGTGCCAGCAGGCGGGGTTTCGGCGAGCAGTACTTC
j_call: TRBJ2-5; cdr3_length: 14; d_call: NA; v_call: TRBV12-5; clone_size: NA; cdr3_aa: CASGIGLPRETQYF; cdr3_nt: TGTGCTAGTGGCATAGGACTACCCCGCGAGACCCAGTACTTC
j_call: TRBJ2-7; cdr3_length: 14; d_call: NA; v_call: TRBV28; clone_size: NA; cdr3_aa: CASSLWVVQDEQYF; cdr3_nt: TGTGCCAGCAGTTTATGGGTAGTCCAAGACGAGCAGTACTTC
j_call: TRBJ2-4; cdr3_length: 15; d_call: TRBD1; v_call: TRBV19; clone_size: NA; cdr3_aa: CASGPQGARGNIQYF; cdr3_nt: TGTGCCAGTGGCCCACAGGGGGCGCGCGGAAACATTCAGTACTTC
j_call: TRBJ2-7; cdr3_length: 14; d_call: TRBD1; v_call: TRBV2; clone_size: NA; cdr3_aa: CASSDLTGSCEQYF; cdr3_nt: TGTGCCAGCAGTGATCTGACAGGGAGTTGCGAGCAGTACTTC
j_call: TRBJ1-1; cdr3_length: 15; d_call: TRBD1; v_call: TRBV9; clone_size: NA; cdr3_aa: CASSLSGTGNTEAFF; cdr3_nt: TGTGCCAGCAGCCTCAGCGGGACAGGGAACACTGAAGCTTTCTTT
j_call: TRBJ1-4; cdr3_length: 15; d_call: TRBD1; v_call: TRBV7-2; clone_size: few; cdr3_aa: CASSSPGQGNEKLFF; cdr3_nt: TGTGCCAGCAGTTCACCGGGACAGGGAAATGAAAAACTGTTTTTT
j_call: TRBJ2-7; cdr3_length: 14; d_call: NA; v_call: TRBV27; clone_size: once; cdr3_aa: CASSLFKGAGEQYF; cdr3_nt: TGTGCCAGCAGTTTATTCAAGGGGGCGGGGGAGCAGTACTTC
j_call: TRBJ2-7; cdr3_length: 14; d_call: NA; v_call: TRBV27; clone_size: NA; cdr3_aa: CASTKGGSYYEQYF; cdr3_nt: TGTGCCAGCACCAAGGGGGGGTCCTACTACGAGCAGTACTTC
j_call: TRBJ2-7; cdr3_length: 14; d_call: NA; v_call: TRBV4-3; clone_size: NA; cdr3_aa: CASSQAGLFYEQYF; cdr3_nt: TGCGCCAGCAGCCAAGCGGGACTCTTCTACGAGCAGTACTTC
j_call: TRBJ1-4; cdr3_length: 14; d_call: TRBD1; v_call: TRBV6-5; clone_size: NA; cdr3_aa: CASSSQGAGEKLFF; cdr3_nt: TGTGCCAGCAGTTCTCAGGGGGCAGGGGAAAAACTGTTTTTT
j_call: TRBJ2-6; cdr3_length: 18; d_call: NA; v_call: TRBV9; clone_size: NA; cdr3_aa: CASSVSGYAVSGANVLTF; cdr3_nt: TGTGCCAGCAGCGTGTCAGGATATGCCGTCTCTGGGGCCAACGTCCTGACTTTC
j_call: TRBJ2-7; cdr3_length: 10; d_call: NA; v_call: TRBV21-1; clone_size: many; cdr3_aa: CASSNVEQYF; cdr3_nt: TGTGCCAGCAGCAACGTCGAGCAGTACTTC
j_call: TRBJ2-2; cdr3_length: 13; d_call: TRBD2; v_call: TRBV24-1; clone_size: NA; cdr3_aa: CATSREGTGELFF; cdr3_nt: TGTGCCACCAGTCGGGAGGGGACCGGGGAGCTGTTTTTT
j_call: TRBJ2-5; cdr3_length: 14; d_call: NA; v_call: TRBV18; clone_size: NA; cdr3_aa: CASSPGRRSETQYF; cdr3_nt: TGTGCCAGCTCACCTGGGAGAAGGTCAGAGACCCAGTACTTC
j_call: TRBJ2-1; cdr3_length: 17; d_call: NA; v_call: TRBV4-1; clone_size: NA; cdr3_aa: CASSQGRGPPSYNEQFF; cdr3_nt: TGCGCCAGCAGCCAAGGGCGGGGACCCCCCTCCTACAATGAGCAGTTCTTC
j_call: TRBJ1-4; cdr3_length: 13; d_call: NA; v_call: TRBV18; clone_size: NA; cdr3_aa: CASSPAGEGKLFF; cdr3_nt: TGTGCCAGCTCACCGGCAGGGGAGGGAAAACTGTTTTTT
j_call: TRBJ2-7; cdr3_length: 14; d_call: TRBD1; v_call: TRBV30; clone_size: NA; cdr3_aa: CAWSKGGQIYEQYF; cdr3_nt: TGTGCCTGGAGTAAAGGGGGACAGATATACGAGCAGTACTTC
j_call: TRBJ1-5; cdr3_length: 15; d_call: NA; v_call: TRBV6-5; clone_size: NA; cdr3_aa: CASSLGGMGNQPQHF; cdr3_nt: TGTGCCAGCAGCCTTGGGGGGATGGGGAATCAGCCCCAGCATTTT
j_call: TRBJ1-2; cdr3_length: 12; d_call: TRBD1; v_call: TRBV5-6; clone_size: NA; cdr3_aa: CASKTTGYGYTF; cdr3_nt: TGTGCCAGCAAGACGACAGGGTATGGCTACACCTTC
j_call: TRBJ1-2; cdr3_length: 13; d_call: NA; v_call: TRBV6-5; clone_size: NA; cdr3_aa: CASSRGQFEGYTF; cdr3_nt: TGTGCCAGCAGCCGTGGACAGTTCGAAGGCTACACCTTC
j_call: TRBJ1-5; cdr3_length: 17; d_call: NA; v_call: TRBV21-1; clone_size: NA; cdr3_aa: CASSKVDRKGYYQPQHF; cdr3_nt: TGTGCCAGCAGCAAAGTAGACAGGAAAGGGTATTATCAGCCCCAGCATTTT
j_call: TRBJ1-5; cdr3_length: 15; d_call: NA; v_call: TRBV19; clone_size: NA; cdr3_aa: CASKDSSVGNQPQHF; cdr3_nt: TGTGCCAGTAAGGACAGCTCGGTCGGCAATCAGCCCCAGCATTTT
j_call: TRBJ2-5; cdr3_length: 15; d_call: TRBD1; v_call: TRBV4-3; clone_size: NA; cdr3_aa: CASSQALDREETQYF; cdr3_nt: TGCGCCAGCAGCCAAGCTTTAGACAGGGAAGAGACCCAGTACTTC
j_call: TRBJ1-1; cdr3_length: 13; d_call: NA; v_call: TRBV27; clone_size: few; cdr3_aa: CASRHEMNTEAFF; cdr3_nt: TGTGCCAGCCGACACGAGATGAACACTGAAGCTTTCTTT
j_call: TRBJ1-5; cdr3_length: 15; d_call: TRBD1; v_call: TRBV19; clone_size: NA; cdr3_aa: CASSRQGGANQPQHF; cdr3_nt: TGTGCCAGTAGTCGACAGGGTGGAGCCAATCAGCCCCAGCATTTT
j_call: TRBJ2-1; cdr3_length: 16; d_call: NA; v_call: TRBV24-1; clone_size: NA; cdr3_aa: CATSDVVGGSYNEQFF; cdr3_nt: TGTGCCACCAGTGACGTGGTTGGCGGCTCCTACAATGAGCAGTTCTTC
j_call: TRBJ1-2; cdr3_length: 18; d_call: NA; v_call: TRBV4-1; clone_size: NA; cdr3_aa: CASSQDRLTQALYYGYTF; cdr3_nt: TGCGCCAGCAGCCAAGATCGCCTAACGCAGGCCCTATACTATGGCTACACCTTC
j_call: TRBJ1-1; cdr3_length: 15; d_call: NA; v_call: TRBV19; clone_size: NA; cdr3_aa: CASSIAVGLNTEAFF; cdr3_nt: TGTGCCAGTAGTATAGCAGTGGGCTTGAACACTGAAGCTTTCTTT
j_call: TRBJ1-3; cdr3_length: 12; d_call: NA; v_call: TRBV6-5; clone_size: NA; cdr3_aa: CASRGGGNTIYF; cdr3_nt: TGTGCCAGCAGGGGAGGTGGAAACACCATATATTTT
j_call: TRBJ2-2; cdr3_length: 13; d_call: NA; v_call: TRBV7-8; clone_size: NA; cdr3_aa: CASRRGYDGELFF; cdr3_nt: TGTGCCAGCAGGCGCGGGTATGACGGGGAGCTGTTTTTT
j_call: TRBJ1-4; cdr3_length: 13; d_call: NA; v_call: TRBV7-8; clone_size: NA; cdr3_aa: CASSLFENEKLFF; cdr3_nt: TGTGCCAGCAGCTTATTCGAGAATGAAAAACTGTTTTTT
j_call: TRBJ2-5; cdr3_length: 15; d_call: TRBD2; v_call: TRBV6-2/TRBV6-3; clone_size: few; cdr3_aa: CASSYTRGGRETQYF; cdr3_nt: TGTGCCAGCAGTTACACGCGGGGGGGCCGAGAGACCCAGTACTTC
j_call: TRBJ1-6; cdr3_length: 15; d_call: TRBD1; v_call: TRBV6-6; clone_size: NA; cdr3_aa: CASSGGTTGGSPLHF; cdr3_nt: TGTGCCAGCAGTGGGGGCACGACAGGGGGATCACCCCTCCACTTT
j_call: TRBJ1-3; cdr3_length: 16; d_call: NA; v_call: TRBV9; clone_size: few; cdr3_aa: CASSVGLSSSGNTIYF; cdr3_nt: TGTGCCAGCAGCGTAGGACTTTCCAGCTCTGGAAACACCATATATTTT
j_call: TRBJ2-7; cdr3_length: 14; d_call: NA; v_call: TRBV6-5; clone_size: NA; cdr3_aa: CAITGPGQSYEQYF; cdr3_nt: TGTGCCATCACCGGGCCAGGGCAATCCTACGAGCAGTACTTC
j_call: TRBJ2-5; cdr3_length: 15; d_call: TRBD2; v_call: TRBV5-5; clone_size: NA; cdr3_aa: CASSPRLTSVETQYF; cdr3_nt: TGTGCCAGCAGCCCAAGACTGACTAGCGTAGAGACCCAGTACTTC